The 13 T cell receptor beta chains in this list originate from one sample, sequenced in a study of T cell clonality in common variable immunodeficiency. Study conclusions and caveats: Reportedly, TCR beta sequences from common variable immunodeficiency showed fewer deletions and N-nucleotide insertions.

Clones were read by immunoSEQ multiplex PCR, and TCRdb kept only the in-frame ones, dropping some. This sample carries 25,000 to 30,000 clones, none of them present only once. Which antigens these TCRs recognize remains unknown. Sequencing input: peripheral blood mononuclear cells. Source of these receptors: a human donor with common variable immunodeficiency.

This clone showed up many times. Sequencing ends 3 residues short of the CDR3 end; the germline J gene provides the rest. This chain links TRBV18 with TRBJ1-2; no clear D gene. The CDR3 contains 18 residues. Germline-derived CDR1 and CDR2 are KGHSH and LQKENI. The V end lost 3 bases, the J end lost 2 bases, and 22 bases lay between the germline ends. CDR3 region: CASSPLGTRGERNYGYTF. The part of the CDR3 DNA that was read is TGTGCCAGCTCACCGCTCGGAACACGGGGAGAGCGCAACTATGGC. Based on the CDR3 plus reference TRBV18 and TRBJ1-2, the full variable domain is NAGVMQNPRHLVRRRGQEARLRCSPMKGHSHVYWYRQLPEEGLKFMVYLQKENIIDESGMPKERFSAEFPKEGPSILRIQQVVRGDSAAYFCASSPLGTRGERNYGYTFGSGTRLTVV.

This clone was picked up many times. The read ends 3 residues early relative to the CDR3; the germline J gene fills the gap. The chain has TRBV7-9 and TRBJ2-7; 7 nucleotides line up with TRBD2. The junction had 11 bases not matched to a gene; V was cut back by 7 bases and J by 5 bases. CDR1 is SEHNR and CDR2 is FQNEAQ in the germline V gene (reference sequence). CDR3 length equals 14 residues. The CDR3 reads CASTVSGTNNEQYF. The CDR3 DNA, read in part, is TGTGCCAGCACCGTCTCCGGGACTAATAACGAG.

This clone is medium-sized by share. The CDR3 goes on 3 residues after the read ends, and that part is filled in from the germline J gene. The chain employs TRBV20-1 and TRBJ1-1; possible D gene TRBD1, 5 bases. Trimming cost V 5 bases and J 0 bases, with 13 bases left between them. This CDR3 contains 14 residues. Germline loops: CDR1 DFQATT, CDR2 SNEGSKA (reference sequence). The CDR3: CSADKTEMNTEAFF. The DNA read from the CDR3 is TGCAGTGCTGACAAGACAGAGATGAACACTGAA.

Ten or more counts support this clone. The read ends 3 residues shy of where the CDR3 ends; the end is completed using the germline J gene. The chain uses TRBV6-1 and TRBJ2-3; D perhaps matches TRBD1 (6 bases). Germline lookup yields CDR1 MNHNS and CDR2 SASEGT. CDR3 length: 15 amino acids. V was shortened by 4 bases and J by 1 base, with 12 bases between the two germline ends. CDR3 sequence: CASSASTGRTDTQYF. The covered CDR3 bases are TGTGCCAGCAGTGCCTCGACAGGTCGCACAGATACG.

This clone was seen repeatedly, ten times or more. The read halts 3 residues ahead of the CDR3 end, with the missing end drawn from the germline J gene. The J gene is TRBJ1-1, the V gene TRBV5-1, with D possibly TRBD1 on 6 matching bases. V lost 4 bases and J lost 0, with 13 bases in between. The CDR3 contains 15 residues. From germline, CDR1 is SGHRS and CDR2 YFSETQ. The chain's CDR3 is CASSNGQPVNTEAFF. The DNA read from the CDR3 is TGCGCCAGCAGCAATGGACAGCCGGTGAACACTGAA. Full variable domain (remainder filled in from reference TRBV5-1 and TRBJ1-1): KAGVTQTPRYLIKTRGQQVTLSCSPISGHRSVSWYQQTPGQGLQFLFEYFSETQRNKGNFPGRFSGRQFSNSRSEMNVSTLELGDSALYLCASSNGQPVNTEAFFGQGTRLTVV.

In this sample, this clone turned up many times. The covered CDR3 bases are TGCAGTGCTAGAACCGACAGTTTGAACACTGAA. Residues: CSARTDSLNTE. The full CDR3 is CSARTDSLNTEAFF. This sequence joins TRBV20-1 and TRBJ1-1; the D gene is possibly TRBD1 (5 bases). The read is 3 residues too short to cover the CDR3 end, so that end is filled in from the germline J gene. V shed 2 bases and J shed 0 bases, with 10 bases lying between them. Germline-derived CDR1 and CDR2 are DFQATT and SNEGSKA (reference sequence). The CDR3 is made up of 14 amino acids.

This clone has a handful of counts. The read is 3 residues too short to cover the CDR3 end, so that end is filled in from the germline J gene. The V and J genes are TRBV5-1 and TRBJ2-2, with TRBD1 as a possible D gene (5 bases). Trimming left V 3 bases short and J 5 bases short, with 11 bases between. The CDR3 totals 14 residues. CDR1 is SGHRS, CDR2 YFSETQ, per germline. The CDR3 bases that were read are TGCGCCAGCAGCTCGGACACACCGACCGGGGAG. Translating gives CASSSDTPTGE. The complete CDR3 sequence is CASSSDTPTGELFF. Looking up the rest from reference TRBV5-1 and TRBJ2-2 gives the full variable domain: KAGVTQTPRYLIKTRGQQVTLSCSPISGHRSVSWYQQTPGQGLQFLFEYFSETQRNKGNFPGRFSGRQFSNSRSEMNVSTLELGDSALYLCASSSDTPTGELFFGEGSRLTVL.

This clone was counted many times. The DNA ends 3 residues before the CDR3 does, and the rest of the CDR3 is filled in from the germline J gene. The chain recombines TRBV19 with TRBJ2-1; the match to TRBD1 covers 9 bases. Trimming took 4 bases from V and 5 from J; bases not matched to a gene: 6. From germline, CDR1 is LNHDA and CDR2 SQIVND (reference sequence). This CDR3 region has 15 residues. This CDR3 is CASSTPGQGHNEQFF. The part of the CDR3 DNA that was read is TGTGCCAGTAGTACCCCGGGACAGGGCCACAATGAG.

The CDR3 region is CSADSRTGSDPGYTF. Incomplete CDR3 DNA: TGCAGTGCTGACTCACGCACAGGTTCTGATCCCGGG. The chain couples TRBV20-1 to TRBJ1-2, with a possible D match to TRBD1 (5 bases). The CDR3 is cut off 3 residues early in the read; its end comes from the germline J gene. The length of the CDR3 is 15 residues. Germline lookup yields CDR1 DFQATT and CDR2 SNEGSKA (reference sequence).

To note about this clone: Sequencing ends 3 residues short of the CDR3 end; the germline J gene provides the rest. The chain carries TRBV5-5 and TRBJ1-5, with D uncertain. V was cut by 0 bases and J by 4 bases, with 5 bases left in between. Looked up from germline, CDR1 is SGHKS and CDR2 is YYEKEE (reference sequence). The CDR3 sequence is 13 residues long. CDR3 DNA (partial): TGTGCCAGCAGCTTGGGGCAGAATCAGCCC. Translation gives CASSLGQNQP. The full-length CDR3 reads as CASSLGQNQPQHF.

Comment on this clone: From the germline J gene comes the end of the CDR3, since the read stops 3 residues before it. V is TRBV29-1 and J is TRBJ1-2, with D perhaps TRBD1 (6 bases). Looked up from germline, CDR1 is SQVTM and CDR2 is ANQGSEA. The length of the CDR3 is 13 residues. The CDR3 is CSVEATGRVGYTF. The sequenced part of the CDR3 DNA is TGCAGCGTTGAGGCCACAGGGAGAGTAGGC.

This clone was observed many times. The read finishes 3 residues shy of the CDR3 end, and the germline J gene is used to complete it. The gene calls are TRBV10-1 and TRBJ1-1, with 7 bases that match TRBD1. J was trimmed by 3 bases and V by 2 bases; bases with no gene match: 0. CDR3 length equals 13 residues. Germline-derived CDR1 and CDR2 are WNHNN and SYGVQD (reference sequence). The sequenced part of the CDR3 DNA is TGCGCCAGCAGTGAGACAGGGGACACTGAA. It yields the protein CASSETGDTE. The CDR3 reads in full as CASSETGDTEAFF.

In its sample, this clone was seen many times. The missing CDR3 end, 3 residues past where the read stops, is filled in from the germline J gene. The rearrangement uses TRBV28 and TRBJ2-1, with TRBD1 matching over 8 bases. CDR3 size: 14 residues. Germline V gene lookup returns CDR1 MDHEN and CDR2 SYDVKM. J was trimmed by 9 bases and V by 8 bases; bases with no gene match: 12. The CDR3 is CASSQKTGEIEQFF. The covered CDR3 bases are TGTGCCAGCTCACAAAAGACAGGGGAGATTGAG.